This TCR beta chain was sequenced during a study of blood T cells in healthy people across ages. A second PCR of about 7 to 12 cycles used a sample-barcoded 5' primer and a J-beta primer mix. TCRdb fed the 5' RACE reads into MiXCR, producing one record per CDR3 protein. The data show some 1.5 million distinct CDR3 sequences, with roughly 27% seen just once and 7.7% held by the top ten. Comment on this clonotype: An end of the junction differs from the germline gene, which may be a read error.

From germline, CDR1 is MGHRA and CDR2 YSYEKL. The CDR3 is made up of 14 amino acids. This sequence originates from a woman in her thirties in good health. Sequenced input: blood. The chain links TRBV4-1 to TRBJ2-7, with no clear D. This CDR3 is CTSSQEQLLYEQYF. The DNA of the CDR3 is TGCACCAGCAGCCAAGAACAGTTACTCTACGAGCAGTACTTC.